The clone carrying this T cell receptor beta chain appeared many times. Its target is unknown. TCR beta CDR3 regions were amplified from RNA. Initially, a first-round RT-PCR of the TCR CDR3 employed the HTBI primer set. MiXCR, run by TCRdb on the multiplex PCR reads, gives a single entry per CDR3 protein. The sample carries approximately 400,000 distinct CDR3 sequences, about 15% recorded once. The data belong to a study of T cells in Graves' hyperthyroidism and ophthalmopathy. CDR1 and CDR2 from the germline V gene are SGHAT and FQNNGV. The germline V and J ends were trimmed by 2 bases and 6 bases, with 14 bases remaining between them. CDR3 length: 15 amino acids. The study's findings and limits: In simple terms, a model built on 13 V-J features told ophthalmopathy apart from stable hyperthyroidism.

Pregnant or lactating patients were excluded, as were those with uncontrolled infection or other autoimmune disease. Around 9.8 ml fresh peripheral blood yielded the PBMCs. This chain joins TRBV11-2 and TRBJ2-1; either TRBD1 or TRBD2 may supply D (5 bases each). The sample consisted of blood. The source of this sequence is a woman in her 30s with Graves' hyperthyroidism. In DNA form, the CDR3 reads TGTGCCAGCAGCTTAAATGGGGACCCGAGCAATGAGCAGTTCTTC. Amino acids: CASSLNGDPSNEQFF.